The clone carrying this T cell receptor (beta chain) was detected once. This entry is derived from a study of technical replicates of blood from a handful of donors. CDR3 length: 17 amino acids. Deletions cut 2 bases from V and 2 bases from J, with 15 bases between. CDR1 is LGHNA and CDR2 is YSLEER in the germline V gene. Using immunoSEQ multiplex PCR, the repertoire was profiled, and TCRdb retains in-frame clones only, with some absent. This sample has around 30,000 clones; just over 90% occur once, and the top ten carry about 4%. The source is a human donor in good health. Some clones in this sample may be carry-over from other donors' samples. The rearrangement links TRBV4-3 to TRBJ1-4, with D perhaps TRBD1 (6 bases). The source material was PBMCs. Written as DNA, the CDR3 is TGCGCCAGCAGCCAAAACTTGGACAGCCCCACTAATGAAAAACTGTTTTTT. Translating gives CASSQNLDSPTNEKLFF.